This entry describes one T cell receptor beta chain. Its antigen remains unidentified. Using its own MiXCR run on the RT-PCR reads, TCRdb lists one record per CDR3 protein. The sample holds approximately 520,000 distinct CDR3 sequences, approximately 24% seen once. This sample was included in a study of response to subunit inactivated influenza vaccine. Study-level points and caveats: Few new T cells, the authors suggested, are recruited by each seasonal influenza vaccination.

This CDR3 is built from 18 residues. V lost 0 bases and J lost 4; bases outside the gene matches: 9. In germline, CDR1 is LGHNA, CDR2 YSLEER. The V gene is TRBV4-3, the J gene TRBJ2-1; 10 nucleotides match TRBD2. This TCR came from a man aged 45-65 years who received an inactivated influenza vaccine. The source was CD4+ T cells sorted from PBMCs, collected roughly 5 days after vaccination. CDR3 in amino acids: CASSQERVTSGPYNEQFF. The CDR3 bases are TGCGCCAGCAGCCAAGAAAGGGTGACTAGCGGGCCGTACAATGAGCAGTTCTTC.